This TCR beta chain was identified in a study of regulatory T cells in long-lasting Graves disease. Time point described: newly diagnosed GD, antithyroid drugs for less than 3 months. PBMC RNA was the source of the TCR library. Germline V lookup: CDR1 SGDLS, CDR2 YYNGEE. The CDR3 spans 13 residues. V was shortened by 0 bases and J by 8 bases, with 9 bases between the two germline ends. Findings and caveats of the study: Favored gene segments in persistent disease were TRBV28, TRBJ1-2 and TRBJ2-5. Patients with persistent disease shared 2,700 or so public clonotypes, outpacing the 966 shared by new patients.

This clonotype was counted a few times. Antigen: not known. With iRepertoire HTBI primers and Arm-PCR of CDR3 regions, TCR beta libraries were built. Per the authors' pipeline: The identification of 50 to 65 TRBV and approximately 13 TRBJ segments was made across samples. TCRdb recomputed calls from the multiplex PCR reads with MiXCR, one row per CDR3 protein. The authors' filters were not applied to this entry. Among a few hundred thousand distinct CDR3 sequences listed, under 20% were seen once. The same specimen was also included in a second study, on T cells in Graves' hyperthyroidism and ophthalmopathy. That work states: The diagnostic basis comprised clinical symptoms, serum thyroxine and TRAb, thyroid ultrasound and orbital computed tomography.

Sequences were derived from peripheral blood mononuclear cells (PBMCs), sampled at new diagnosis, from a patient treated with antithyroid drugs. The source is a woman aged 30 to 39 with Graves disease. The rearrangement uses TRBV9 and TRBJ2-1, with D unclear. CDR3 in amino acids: CASSVGMGYEQFF. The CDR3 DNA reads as TGTGCCAGCAGCGTAGGTATGGGATATGAGCAGTTCTTC.